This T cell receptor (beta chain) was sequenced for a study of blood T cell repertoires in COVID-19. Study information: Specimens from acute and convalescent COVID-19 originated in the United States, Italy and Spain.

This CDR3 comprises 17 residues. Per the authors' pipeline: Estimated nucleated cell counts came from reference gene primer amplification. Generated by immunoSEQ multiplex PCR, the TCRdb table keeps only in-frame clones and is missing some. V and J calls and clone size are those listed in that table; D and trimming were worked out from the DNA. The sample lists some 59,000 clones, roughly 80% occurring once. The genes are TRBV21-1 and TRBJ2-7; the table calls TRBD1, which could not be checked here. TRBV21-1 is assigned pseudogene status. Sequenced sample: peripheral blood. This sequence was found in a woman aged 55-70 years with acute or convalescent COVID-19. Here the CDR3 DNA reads TGTGCCAGCAGCATTAAGTGGGTCGATGACACCTCCTACGAGCAGTACTTC. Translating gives CASSIKWVDDTSYEQYF.